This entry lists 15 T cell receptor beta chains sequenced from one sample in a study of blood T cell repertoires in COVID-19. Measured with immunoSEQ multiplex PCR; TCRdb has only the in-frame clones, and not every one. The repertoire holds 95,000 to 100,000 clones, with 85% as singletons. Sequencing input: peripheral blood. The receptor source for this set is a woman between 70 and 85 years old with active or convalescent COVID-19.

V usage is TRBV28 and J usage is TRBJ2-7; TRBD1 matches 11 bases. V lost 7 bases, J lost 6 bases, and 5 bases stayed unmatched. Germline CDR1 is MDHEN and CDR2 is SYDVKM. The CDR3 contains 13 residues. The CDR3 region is CASIAGQGVEQYF. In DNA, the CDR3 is TGTGCCAGCATCGCGGGACAGGGGGTCGAGCAGTACTTC.

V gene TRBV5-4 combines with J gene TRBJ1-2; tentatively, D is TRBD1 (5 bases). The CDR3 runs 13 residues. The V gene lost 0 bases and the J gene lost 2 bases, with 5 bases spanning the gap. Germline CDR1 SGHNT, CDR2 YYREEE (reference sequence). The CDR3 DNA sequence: TGTGCCAGCAGCTTGGACAGGAACTATGGCTACACCTTC. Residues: CASSLDRNYGYTF.

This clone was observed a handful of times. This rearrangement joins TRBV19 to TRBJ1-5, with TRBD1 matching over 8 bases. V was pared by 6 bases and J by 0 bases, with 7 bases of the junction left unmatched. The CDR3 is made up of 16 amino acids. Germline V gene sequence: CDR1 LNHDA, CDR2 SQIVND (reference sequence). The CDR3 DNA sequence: TGTGCCAGTAGCCACAGGGGGGACTATAGCAATCAGCCCCAGCATTTT. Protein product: CASSHRGDYSNQPQHF.

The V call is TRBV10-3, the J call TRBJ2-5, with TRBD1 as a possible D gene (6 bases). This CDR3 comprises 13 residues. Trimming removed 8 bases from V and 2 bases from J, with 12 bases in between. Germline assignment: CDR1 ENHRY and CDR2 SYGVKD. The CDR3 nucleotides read TGTGCCATCGGAGGACAGCAACAAGAGACCCAGTACTTC. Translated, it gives CAIGGQQQETQYF.

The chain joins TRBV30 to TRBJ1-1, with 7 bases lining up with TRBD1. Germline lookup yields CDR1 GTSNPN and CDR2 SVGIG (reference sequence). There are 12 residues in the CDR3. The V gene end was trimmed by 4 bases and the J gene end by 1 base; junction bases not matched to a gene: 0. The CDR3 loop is CAWNRGNTEAFF. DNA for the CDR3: TGTGCCTGGAACAGGGGGAACACTGAAGCTTTCTTT.

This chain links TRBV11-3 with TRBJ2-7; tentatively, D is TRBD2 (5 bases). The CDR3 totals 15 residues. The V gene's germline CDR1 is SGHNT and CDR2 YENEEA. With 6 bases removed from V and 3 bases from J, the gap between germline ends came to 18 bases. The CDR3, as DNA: TGTGCCAGCAGTCACGGTGCGGGCGGTCGCTACGAGCAGTACTTC. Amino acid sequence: CASSHGAGGRYEQYF. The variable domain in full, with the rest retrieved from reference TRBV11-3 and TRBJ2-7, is EAGVVQSPRYKIIEKKQPVAFWCNPISGHNTLYWYLQNLGQGPELLIRYENEEAVDDSQLPKDRFSAERLKGVDSTLKIQPAELGDSAVYLCASSHGAGGRYEQYFGPGTRLTVT.

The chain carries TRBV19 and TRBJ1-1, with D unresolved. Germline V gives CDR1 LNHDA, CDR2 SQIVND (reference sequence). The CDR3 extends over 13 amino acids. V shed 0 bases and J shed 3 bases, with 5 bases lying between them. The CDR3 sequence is CASSIDADTEAFF. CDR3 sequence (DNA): TGTGCCAGTAGTATAGATGCGGACACTGAAGCTTTCTTT.

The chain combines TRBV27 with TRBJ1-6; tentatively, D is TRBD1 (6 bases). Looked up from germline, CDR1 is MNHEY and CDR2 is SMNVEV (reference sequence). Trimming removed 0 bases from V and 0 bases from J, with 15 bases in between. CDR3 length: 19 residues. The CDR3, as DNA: TGTGCCAGCAGTTTATCGGGGGGGGCAGGGAGCTCCTATAATTCACCCCTCCACTTT. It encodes CASSLSGGAGSSYNSPLHF.

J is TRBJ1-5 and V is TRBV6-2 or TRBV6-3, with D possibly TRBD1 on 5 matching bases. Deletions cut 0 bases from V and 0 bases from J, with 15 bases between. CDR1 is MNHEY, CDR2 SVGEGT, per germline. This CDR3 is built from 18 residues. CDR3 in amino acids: CASSYSYGTLDSNQPQHF. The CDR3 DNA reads TGTGCCAGCAGTTACTCGTACGGGACTCTCGATAGCAATCAGCCCCAGCATTTT.

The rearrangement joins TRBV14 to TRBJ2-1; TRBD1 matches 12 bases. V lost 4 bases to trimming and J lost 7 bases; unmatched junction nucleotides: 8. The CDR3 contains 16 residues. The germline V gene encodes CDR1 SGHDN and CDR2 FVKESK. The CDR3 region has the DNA TGTGCCAGCAGCCGCAGAGGGACAGGGGGCTTTAATGAGCAGTTCTTC. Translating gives CASSRRGTGGFNEQFF.

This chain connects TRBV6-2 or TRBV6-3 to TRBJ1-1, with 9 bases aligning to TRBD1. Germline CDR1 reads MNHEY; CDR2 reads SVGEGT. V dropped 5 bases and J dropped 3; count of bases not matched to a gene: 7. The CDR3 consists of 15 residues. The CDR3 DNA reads TGTGCCAGCAGTCTCTCACAGGGGGCACACACTGAAGCTTTCTTT. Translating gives CASSLSQGAHTEAFF.

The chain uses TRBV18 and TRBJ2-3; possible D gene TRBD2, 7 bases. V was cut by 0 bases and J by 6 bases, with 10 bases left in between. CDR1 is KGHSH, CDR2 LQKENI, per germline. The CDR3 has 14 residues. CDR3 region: CASSPPGGADTQYF. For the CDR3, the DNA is TGTGCCAGCTCACCACCGGGGGGGGCGGATACGCAGTATTTT. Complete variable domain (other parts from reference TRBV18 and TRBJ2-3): NAGVMQNPRHLVRRRGQEARLRCSPMKGHSHVYWYRQLPEEGLKFMVYLQKENIIDESGMPKERFSAEFPKEGPSILRIQQVVRGDSAAYFCASSPPGGADTQYFGPGTRLTVL.

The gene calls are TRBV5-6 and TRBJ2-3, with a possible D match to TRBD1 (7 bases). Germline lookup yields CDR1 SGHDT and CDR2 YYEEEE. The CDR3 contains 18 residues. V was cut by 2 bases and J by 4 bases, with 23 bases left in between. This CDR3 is CASSFRTTQGRGADTQYF. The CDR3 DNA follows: TGTGCCAGCAGCTTTCGGACTACACAGGGGCGCGGTGCAGATACGCAGTATTTT.

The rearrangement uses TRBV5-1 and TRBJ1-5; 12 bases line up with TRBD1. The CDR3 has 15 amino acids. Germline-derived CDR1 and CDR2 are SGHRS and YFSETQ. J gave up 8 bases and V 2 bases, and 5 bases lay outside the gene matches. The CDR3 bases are TGCGCCAGCAGCTTAGGGACAGGGGGCTCGAAGCCCCAGCATTTT. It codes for CASSLGTGGSKPQHF.

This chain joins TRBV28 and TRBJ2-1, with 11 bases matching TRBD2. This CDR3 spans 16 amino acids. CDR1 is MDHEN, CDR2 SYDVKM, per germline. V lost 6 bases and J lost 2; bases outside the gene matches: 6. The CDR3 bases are TGTGCCAGCAGCTCCCTTAGCGGGGGGGCCTACAATGAGCAGTTCTTC. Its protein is CASSSLSGGAYNEQFF.